This TCR beta chain was documented in a study of blood T cell repertoires in COVID-19. In the study overall: Both acute and convalescent COVID-19 samples were obtained from the United States, Italy and Spain. In each case, the material was cDNA or gDNA derived from T cells, B-cell-depleted T cells, or PBMCs.

Germline loops: CDR1 LNHDA, CDR2 SQIVND (reference sequence). The CDR3 length is 14 residues. With 6 bases removed from V and 4 bases from J, the gap between germline ends came to 13 bases. Seattle enrolled patients during active infection and tracked them longitudinally. In the study's own analysis: Reference gene primer amplification gave nucleated cell count estimates. Assay: immunoSEQ multiplex PCR; the TCRdb copy retains only in-frame clones and omits some. V and J calls and clone size are those listed in that table; D and trimming were worked out from the DNA. Counted here are 250,000 to 350,000 clones, 75% to 95% occurring once; the ten biggest clones make up about 6.8%.

V is TRBV19 and J is TRBJ2-1; tentatively, D is TRBD2 (6 bases). This receptor was taken from a woman aged 25 to 39 with COVID-19, enrolled during active disease. Specimen: peripheral blood. The CDR3 DNA follows: TGTGCCAGTAGCGGCGGGACGGTGTACAATGAGCAGTTCTTC. Its protein product is CASSGGTVYNEQFF.